This entry concerns a single T cell receptor (beta chain). The data derive from a study of low-dose radiotherapy and immunotherapy resistance in tumors. Overall study: Every two weeks patients got nivolumab 240 mg flat dose, plus ipilimumab 1 mg/kg every six weeks, intravenously.

The CDR3 covers 15 residues. Germline V lookup: CDR1 SGDLS, CDR2 YYNGEE. V shed 0 bases and J shed 0 bases, with 8 bases lying between them. The time point: after trial treatment. As for treatment: LDRT plus nivolumab, ipilimumab, low-dose cyclophosphamide and aspirin (RACIN trial). First-strand cDNA relied on TRAV- and TRBV-specific primers spanning alpha and beta chains. TCR amplification ran 15 to 20 PCR cycles using constant-region and V-primer adapter primers. In vitro transcription served to amplify the mRNA that had been isolated. TCRdb re-called the reads with MiXCR, one entry per CDR3 protein. Of around 33,000 distinct CDR3 sequences listed, about 53% are singletons.

This sequence originates from a male donor with gallbladder cancer. The sample was PBMCs, taken after low-dose radiotherapy plus immunotherapy. The chain recombines TRBV9 with TRBJ2-3; D not certain. CDR3 region: CASSVAVSSTDTQYF. The CDR3 bases are TGTGCCAGCAGCGTAGCCGTAAGTAGCACAGATACGCAGTATTTT.